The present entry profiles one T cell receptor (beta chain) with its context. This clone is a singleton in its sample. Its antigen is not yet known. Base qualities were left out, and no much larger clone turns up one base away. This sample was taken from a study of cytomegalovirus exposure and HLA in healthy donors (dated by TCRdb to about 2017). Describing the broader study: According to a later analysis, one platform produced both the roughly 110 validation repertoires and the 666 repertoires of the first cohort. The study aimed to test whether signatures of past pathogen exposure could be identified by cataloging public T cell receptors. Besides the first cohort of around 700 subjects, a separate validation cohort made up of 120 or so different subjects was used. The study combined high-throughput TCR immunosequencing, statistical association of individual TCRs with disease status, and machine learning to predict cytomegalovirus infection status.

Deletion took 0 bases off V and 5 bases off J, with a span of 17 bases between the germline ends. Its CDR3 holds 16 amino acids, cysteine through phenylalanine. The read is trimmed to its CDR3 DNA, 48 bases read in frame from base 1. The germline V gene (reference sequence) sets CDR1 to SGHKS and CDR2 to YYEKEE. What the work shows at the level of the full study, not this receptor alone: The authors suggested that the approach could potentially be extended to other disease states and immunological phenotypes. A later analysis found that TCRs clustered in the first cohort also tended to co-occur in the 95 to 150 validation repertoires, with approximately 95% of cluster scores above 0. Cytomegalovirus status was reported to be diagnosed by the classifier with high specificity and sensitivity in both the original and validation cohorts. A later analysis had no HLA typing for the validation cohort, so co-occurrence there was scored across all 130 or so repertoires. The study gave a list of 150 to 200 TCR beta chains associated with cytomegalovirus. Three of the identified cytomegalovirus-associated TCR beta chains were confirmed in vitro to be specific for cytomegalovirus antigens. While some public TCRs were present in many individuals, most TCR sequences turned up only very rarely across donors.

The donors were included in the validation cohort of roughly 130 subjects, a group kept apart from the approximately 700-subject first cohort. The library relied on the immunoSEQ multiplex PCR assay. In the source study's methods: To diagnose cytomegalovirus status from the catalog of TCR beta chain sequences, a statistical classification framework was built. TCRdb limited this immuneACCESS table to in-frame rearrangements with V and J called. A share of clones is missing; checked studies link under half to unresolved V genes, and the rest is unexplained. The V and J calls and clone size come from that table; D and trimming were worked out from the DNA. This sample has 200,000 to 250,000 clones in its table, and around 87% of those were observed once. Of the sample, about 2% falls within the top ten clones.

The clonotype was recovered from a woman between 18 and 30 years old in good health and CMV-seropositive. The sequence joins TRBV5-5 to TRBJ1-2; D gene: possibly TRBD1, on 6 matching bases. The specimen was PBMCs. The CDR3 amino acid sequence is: CASSLASQVTGYGYTF. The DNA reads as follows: TGTGCCAGCAGCTTGGCGTCCCAGGTAACAGGGTATGGCTACACCTTC.